This entry features one T cell receptor beta chain sequence. This clone showed up just a few times. Which antigen it targets is not known. This receptor is murine, so its gene names and germline sequences reflect the mouse genome. The CDR3 is cut off 4 residues early in the read; its end comes from the germline J gene. The data stem from a study of CD8+ T cells in alopecia areata listed by TCRdb under 2018. In terms of the full investigation: Skin from C3H/HeJ donors with spontaneous alopecia (roughly 6-13 months old) was grafted onto female C3H/HeJ recipients aged roughly 7-11 weeks. The study used high-throughput TCRbeta sequencing to examine T cell clonal expansion in alopecia areata, in both the C3H/HeJ mouse model and human patients. On the human side, TCRbeta sequencing was run on scalp tissue and on sorted CD4+ and CD8+ peripheral blood T cells from healthy controls and from alopecia areata patients with either patchy or totalis/universalis disease. Scalp clonality was compared across normal scalp (n=4), patchy alopecia areata scalp (n=8), and alopecia totalis/universalis scalp (n=8). RNA was extracted with the PAXgene miRNA kit for fixed scalp, the miRNeasy kit for PBMCs, and the RNeasy kit for mouse skin. TCRbeta CDR3 regions were amplified by immunoSEQ multiplex PCR using 35 Vbeta forward and 13 Jbeta reverse primers.

Paper-wide results and their limitations: Unlike mouse skin, which is dominated by gammadelta T cells, normal human skin has resident alphabeta T cells that are also sequenced, and this complicates analysis of the scalp TCR repertoire. Compared with normal scalp, lesional scalp, particularly in alopecia totalis/universalis, had higher clonality and more expanded CD8+ clones, which suggests antigenic drive. Compared with mice, TCR sequences shared between patients were less clear, possibly partly because of HLA diversity across the patient population.

The CDR3 starts with the cysteine, ends with the phenylalanine, and has 15 residues. The DNA covers only part of the CDR3, 33 bases in frame from base 1. Clipping removes 4 bases from V and 2 bases from J, with 6 as the unmatched junction base count. For CDR1 and CDR2, the germline V gene lists NSHNY and SYGAGN. Libraries were prepared through the immunoSEQ multiplex PCR assay. For TCR sequencing, RNA was extracted from every sample and reverse transcribed into cDNA to serve as template. SuperScript III was used for first-strand cDNA synthesis, primed with a 2:1 mix of oligo-dT and random hexamers. Amplification bias was assessed with a synthetic immune receptor repertoire, and residual bias was removed computationally. Libraries were sequenced on Illumina HiSeq using 60 bp reads that covered the CDR3 and were read from J toward V. Regarding the original processing steps: Raw reads were preprocessed to remove errors, and CDR3 was defined by IMGT conventions from the conserved cysteine to phenylalanine. Clonality was computed as 1 minus the Shannon entropy, with the entropy normalized by log2 of the number of productive unique TCRs. Whether each scalp clone was CD4 or CD8 was inferred by checking scalp TCRbeta sequences against the CD4 and CD8 repertoires from sorted blood. The source is immuneACCESS, and TCRdb retained only in-frame sequences with V and J called. Part of the clones is not carried over; for the studies checked, unresolved V genes explain less than half of this, and the remainder is unexplained. The DNA gave D and trimming, while V, J and clone size come from that table. This sample was tabulated with about 270,000 clones, among which there are no singletons. The ten largest make up 1.2% of the sample.

Pooled mouse cutaneous lymph node cells were stained for CD4, CD8alpha, NKG2D, NKG2ACE and other markers, then sorted on a BD Influx. The chain was built from TRBV13-1 and TRBJ2-7; 10 central nucleotides agree with TRBD2. The specimen was CD4+ T cells sorted from a lymph node. The sequence derives from a C3H/HeJ mouse with alopecia areata. The MHC haplotype that this mouse strain carries is H2-k. The CDR3 bases that were read are TGTGCCAGCAGTTCTCTGGGGGGGCGCCCCTAT. This codes for CASSSLGGRPY. The whole CDR3 protein reads CASSSLGGRPYEQYF.